What follows are 30 T cell receptor beta chains derived from one specimen sequenced in a study of shared clonotypes between healthy human individuals. Libraries were prepared by immunoSEQ multiplex PCR; TCRdb keeps only in-frame clonotypes and omits some of them. There are 2 million to 2.5 million clones in the sample; approximately 94% occur only once, and roughly 0.13% lies in the top ten. The sequenced sample consisted of naive CD4+ T cells sorted from blood. The subset denotes: CD45RA+ positively selected. Receptors were obtained from a man between 18 and 29 years old in good health.

The V call is TRBV29-1, the J call TRBJ2-2; D gene unclear. V was pared by 5 bases and J by 4 bases, with 14 bases between. The CDR3 runs to 14 residues. CDR1 and CDR2 from the germline V gene are SQVTM and ANQGSEA. The CDR3 sequence: CSVMRAATTGELFF. CDR3 in DNA: TGCAGCGTTATGCGAGCAGCGACCACCGGGGAGCTGTTTTTT.

The chain recombines TRBV2 with TRBJ1-4; TRBD1 is a possible D gene (6 bases). Trimming took 3 bases from V and 6 from J, leaving 14 bases between them. Germline V gene data show CDR1 as SNHLY and CDR2 as FYNNEI. This CDR3 spans 15 amino acids. The CDR3 sequence is CASSDIVRGYEKLFF. The DNA for the CDR3 is TGTGCCAGCAGTGACATCGTGAGGGGGTATGAAAAACTGTTTTTT.

The rearrangement joins TRBV30 to TRBJ1-2; D might be TRBD1 (6 bases). Trimming stripped 0 bases from V and 6 bases from J, with 20 bases between. Germline CDR1 reads GTSNPN; CDR2 reads SVGIG (reference sequence). The length of the CDR3 is 16 residues. CDR3 sequence: CAWSVLSGRGQDGYTF. The CDR3 region has the DNA TGTGCCTGGAGTGTACTGAGTGGGCGGGGGCAAGATGGCTACACCTTC.

The chain combines TRBV2 with TRBJ2-3, with 12 bases that match TRBD2. CDR1 SNHLY and CDR2 FYNNEI come from the germline V gene. The CDR3 is made up of 18 amino acids. After removal of 5 bases from V and 4 bases from J, the junction contained 13 bases not matched to a gene. The CDR3 coding sequence is TGTGCCAGCAGTAATAGTCAATGGACTAGCGGGGTTTCAGATACGCAGTATTTT. It translates to CASSNSQWTSGVSDTQYF.

This clone was counted a single time. The gene calls are TRBV9 and TRBJ2-2; D is perhaps TRBD1 (5 bases). Looked up from germline, CDR1 is SGDLS and CDR2 is YYNGEE. There are 15 residues in the CDR3. V lost 4 bases, J lost 7 bases, and 17 bases lay in between. The CDR3 bases are TGTGCCAGCAGCCCTCCAGGGTATTCGGGCGGGGAGCTGTTTTTT. Its translation: CASSPPGYSGGELFF.

The chain employs TRBV27 and TRBJ2-7; D is tentatively TRBD1 or TRBD2 (6 bases each). The CDR3 runs to 16 residues. Germline V gene sequence: CDR1 MNHEY, CDR2 SMNVEV (reference sequence). The germline V and J ends were trimmed by 2 bases and 3 bases, with 17 bases remaining between them. CDR3 protein: CASSLRGVAVRYEQYF. The CDR3, as DNA: TGTGCCAGCAGTTTAAGGGGGGTGGCGGTCCGCTACGAGCAGTACTTC.

For the CDR3, the DNA is TGTGCCATCAGTGGCCGGGACAGCGGCTCTGAAGCTTTCTTT. It specifies CAISGRDSGSEAFF. The chain links TRBV10-3 to TRBJ1-1; 7 nucleotides match TRBD1. J lost 6 bases, V lost 4 bases, and 8 bases had no gene match. Per germline, CDR1 ENHRY and CDR2 SYGVKD. The CDR3 extends over 14 amino acids.

Details on this clone: This sample also contains other DNA sequences that code for the same CDR3. The rearrangement joins TRBV28 to TRBJ1-1; the D gene is possibly TRBD1 (6 bases). The germline V and J ends were trimmed by 3 bases and 4 bases, with 15 bases remaining between them. Germline CDR1 and CDR2: MDHEN and SYDVKM. CDR3 length: 15 amino acids. The CDR3 here is CASSLGGRGGTEAFF. The CDR3 coding sequence is TGTGCCAGCAGTTTGGGGGGCAGGGGCGGCACTGAAGCTTTCTTT.

V and J are TRBV30 and TRBJ2-1; the D is unclear. Trimming left V 8 bases short and J 10 bases short, with 12 bases between. CDR3 length: 10 residues. Germline V gene sequence: CDR1 GTSNPN, CDR2 SVGIG (reference sequence). DNA for the CDR3: TGTGCCGGGCTAGTCGTCGAGCAGTTCTTC. Translated, it gives CAGLVVEQFF.

In its sample, this clone was seen many times. The genes are TRBV19 and TRBJ1-1; 8 nucleotides agree with TRBD1. CDR1 LNHDA and CDR2 SQIVND come from the germline V gene (reference sequence). Losses at the gene ends were 5 bases for V and 4 bases for J; bases not matched to a gene: 3. This CDR3 contains 13 residues. CDR3 protein: CASSHRGITEAFF. For the CDR3, the DNA is TGTGCCAGTAGTCACAGGGGGATCACTGAAGCTTTCTTT.

The gene calls are TRBV18 and TRBJ2-7; 7 bases align to TRBD1. The germline gives CDR1 KGHSH, CDR2 LQKENI. Trimming removed 4 bases from V and 3 bases from J; junction bases left unmatched: 12. The CDR3 covers 16 residues. The CDR3, as DNA: TGTGCCAGCTCACTTCGAAAGCAGGGACAGATCTACGAGCAGTACTTC. It codes for CASSLRKQGQIYEQYF.

The genes are TRBV5-1 and TRBJ2-5; D perhaps matches TRBD2 (6 bases). CDR3 length: 13 residues. Per the germline V gene, CDR1 is SGHRS and CDR2 is YFSETQ. V was clipped by 3 bases and J by 1 base, with 7 bases between them. The CDR3 DNA reads as TGCGCCAGCAGCTACGGGAGCCAAGAGACCCAGTACTTC. Encoded protein: CASSYGSQETQYF.

The J gene is TRBJ2-2, the V gene TRBV30; TRBD1 might be the D (6 bases). Trimming removed 5 bases at V and 5 bases at J, with 21 bases between. CDR3 length equals 16 residues. CDR1 is GTSNPN and CDR2 is SVGIG in the germline V gene (reference sequence). Here the CDR3 reads CAWDQGTSLGTGELFF. The CDR3 bases are TGTGCCTGGGATCAGGGGACATCCCTGGGGACCGGGGAGCTGTTTTTT. Combining the CDR3 with reference TRBV30 and TRBJ2-2 gives the whole variable domain SQTIHQWPATLVQPVGSPLSLECTVEGTSNPNLYWYRQAAGRGLQLLFYSVGIGQISSEVPQNLSASRPQDRQFILSSKKLLLSDSGFYLCAWDQGTSLGTGELFFGEGSRLTVL.

Comments on this clone: The same CDR3 can be traced to other DNA sequences in this sample. The DNA of the CDR3 is TGTGCCAGCAGCCCCCGGGACAGTTCCTACGAGCAGTACTTC. Encoded protein: CASSPRDSSYEQYF. The chain combines TRBV7-9 with TRBJ2-7; 7 bases align to TRBD1. Per germline, CDR1 SEHNR and CDR2 FQNEAQ (reference sequence). The CDR3 is 14 residues long. V dropped 5 bases and J dropped 1; count of bases not matched to a gene: 5.

J is TRBJ2-7 and V is TRBV10-2; D perhaps matches TRBD2 (6 bases). Germline V lookup: CDR1 WSHSY, CDR2 SAAADI. There are 15 residues in the CDR3. Trimming cost V 3 bases and J 7 bases, with 19 bases left between them. CDR3 nucleotides: TGCGCCAGCAGTGACGAATCAGCGGGTCGTTATGAGCAGTACTTC. This sequence encodes CASSDESAGRYEQYF.

J is TRBJ2-1 and V is TRBV11-2; no clear D gene. V was shortened by 2 bases and J by 6 bases, with 11 bases between the two germline ends. The CDR3 is 14 amino acids. Germline V gene sequence: CDR1 SGHAT, CDR2 FQNNGV. As DNA, the CDR3 is TGTGCCAGCAGCTTAACTTATGCCCTCAATGAGCAGTTCTTC. This encodes CASSLTYALNEQFF.

Only one count was recorded for this clone. The chain uses TRBV6-5 and TRBJ1-2; the D gene is possibly TRBD1 (5 bases). Germline V gene sequence: CDR1 MNHEY, CDR2 SVGAGI. V was shortened by 8 bases and J by 0 bases, with 16 bases between the two germline ends. The CDR3 sequence is 15 residues long. Written as DNA, the CDR3 is TGTGCCAGCCGCAGAATGTGGGACTCTAACTATGGCTACACCTTC. The encoded protein is CASRRMWDSNYGYTF.

V gene TRBV5-1 combines with J gene TRBJ2-2; D remains ambiguous. V was cut by 2 bases and J by 5 bases, with 10 bases left in between. This CDR3 is 14 amino acids long. Germline CDR1 SGHRS, CDR2 YFSETQ. The CDR3 DNA reads TGCGCCAGCAGCTTTTTGGGAAGTACCGGGGAGCTGTTTTTT. This gives the protein CASSFLGSTGELFF.

Comment on this clone: At one of its ends the junction is not consistent with the germline gene, which may arise from a read error. This chain joins TRBV7-7 and TRBJ2-5, with 11 nucleotides matching TRBD1. CDR1 and CDR2 (germline): SSHAT, FNYEAQ (reference sequence). The CDR3 has 14 amino acids. The CDR3, as DNA: TGTGCTAGCAGCTTCGGACAGGGGGCTGAGACCCAGTACTTC. Its protein is CASSFGQGAETQYF.

This chain connects TRBV29-1 to TRBJ2-2; D may be TRBD1 (6 bases). The V gene lost 4 bases and the J gene lost 0 bases, with 12 bases spanning the gap. Germline assignment: CDR1 SQVTM and CDR2 ANQGSEA. The CDR3 runs 15 residues. CDR3 protein: CSVGTGTTNTGELFF. DNA for the CDR3: TGCAGCGTTGGTACCGGGACAACGAACACCGGGGAGCTGTTTTTT.

V is TRBV6-6 and J is TRBJ2-1; D is unresolved. CDR1 is MNHNY, CDR2 SVGAGI, per germline (reference sequence). Trimming took 6 bases from V and 3 from J, leaving 9 bases between them. CDR3 length: 13 residues. The CDR3 nucleotides are TGTGCCAGCAGCCAAAATGGCTACAATGAGCAGTTCTTC. Translated: CASSQNGYNEQFF.

The J gene is TRBJ1-6, the V gene TRBV7-9; D not certain. The ends were cut back, 3 bases at V and 3 bases at J, with 15 bases in the middle. Per germline, CDR1 SEHNR and CDR2 FQNEAQ (reference sequence). The CDR3 spans 17 residues. DNA of the CDR3: TGTGCCAGCAGCTTTGGACCTCGAGCGGACTATAATTCACCCCTCCACTTT. Translation gives CASSFGPRADYNSPLHF. The full variable domain, in which reference TRBV7-9 and TRBJ1-6 provide the parts outside the CDR3, is DTGVSQNPRHKITKRGQNVTFRCDPISEHNRLYWYRQTLGQGPEFLTYFQNEAQLEKSRLLSDRFSAERPKGSFSTLEIQRTEQGDSAMYLCASSFGPRADYNSPLHFGNGTRLTVT.

The chain couples TRBV4-1 to TRBJ1-4, with a weak D call TRBD1 (5 bases). Germline V gene lookup returns CDR1 MGHRA and CDR2 YSYEKL. V lost 5 bases to trimming and J lost 8 bases, with 15 bases between them. This CDR3 region has 14 residues. The CDR3 loop is CASSSGQGGEKLFF. CDR3 DNA sequence: TGCGCCAGCAGCTCGGGTCAGGGAGGGGAAAAACTGTTTTTT.

This clone was seen only once. The CDR3, as DNA: TGTGCCAGCAGCCAGGGGTCGGCAGGGCCGACTGAAGCTTTCTTT. Translated, it gives CASSQGSAGPTEAFF. The chain joins TRBV7-2 to TRBJ1-1, with D tentatively TRBD1 (6 bases). This CDR3 spans 15 amino acids. With 5 bases removed from V and 5 bases from J, the gap between germline ends came to 18 bases. Germline-derived CDR1 and CDR2 are SGHTA and FQGNSA. The full variable domain, its missing parts supplied by reference TRBV7-2 and TRBJ1-1, is GAGVSQSPSNKVTEKGKDVELRCDPISGHTALYWYRQSLGQGLEFLIYFQGNSAPDKSGLPSDRFSAERTGGSVSTLTIQRTQQEDSAVYLCASSQGSAGPTEAFFGQGTRLTVV.

The chain joins TRBV6-1 to TRBJ2-3, with TRBD2 matching 8 bases. This CDR3 is 16 amino acids long. Losses at the gene ends were 4 bases for V and 0 bases for J; bases not matched to a gene: 6. CDR1 is MNHNS, CDR2 SASEGT, per germline. CDR3 loop: CASSAMSGGSTDTQYF. CDR3 in DNA: TGTGCCAGCAGTGCTATGAGCGGGGGTAGCACAGATACGCAGTATTTT.

This chain connects TRBV5-1 to TRBJ1-3, with TRBD1 matching over 7 bases. Per germline, CDR1 SGHRS and CDR2 YFSETQ. This CDR3 region has 15 residues. Unmatched junction bases numbered 9, after V lost 7 bases and J lost 2 bases. The chain's CDR3 is CASAQEGAPGNTIYF. As DNA, the CDR3 is TGCGCCAGCGCCCAGGAGGGGGCGCCTGGAAACACCATATATTTT.

The chain carries TRBV15 and TRBJ2-1; 9 positions agree with TRBD2. This CDR3 is built from 18 residues. Germline V lookup: CDR1 LNHNV, CDR2 YYDKDF (reference sequence). J was trimmed by 0 bases and V by 2 bases; bases with no gene match: 8. CDR3 coding DNA: TGTGCCACCAGCAGAACTTTAGCGGGAGAGGTCTCCTACAATGAGCAGTTCTTC. Its protein is CATSRTLAGEVSYNEQFF. Supplemented by reference TRBV15 and TRBJ2-1, the full variable domain reads DAMVIQNPRYQVTQFGKPVTLSCSQTLNHNVMYWYQQKSSQAPKLLFHYYDKDFNNEADTPDNFQSRRPNTSFCFLDIRSPGLGDTAMYLCATSRTLAGEVSYNEQFFGPGTRLTVL.

This chain uses TRBV6-6 with TRBJ2-2; D is uncertain. Germline assignment: CDR1 MNHNY and CDR2 SVGAGI (reference sequence). This CDR3 is built from 11 residues. Trimming removed 5 bases at V and 5 bases at J, with 3 bases between. CDR3 residues: CASSPTGELFF. DNA of the CDR3: TGTGCCAGCAGTCCAACCGGGGAGCTGTTTTTT.

This chain joins TRBV10-3 and TRBJ1-5, with 7 bases aligning to TRBD1. Germline-derived CDR1 and CDR2 are ENHRY and SYGVKD. CDR3 length equals 14 residues. The V and J ends lost 2 bases and 7 bases, in that order; junction bases with no gene match: 5. This CDR3 is CAISEGRQGQPQHF. The CDR3 DNA sequence: TGTGCCATCAGTGAGGGACGACAGGGCCAGCCCCAGCATTTT.

In the case of this clone: Other DNA sequences within the sample encode an identical CDR3. V gene TRBV5-4 combines with J gene TRBJ1-5; 7 bases fit TRBD1. The CDR3 is made up of 13 amino acids. Germline loops: CDR1 SGHNT, CDR2 YYREEE (reference sequence). V lost 0 bases, J lost 6 bases, and 0 bases stayed unmatched. The CDR3 protein is CASSLDRGQPQHF. The CDR3 DNA reads TGTGCCAGCAGCTTGGACAGGGGTCAGCCCCAGCATTTT.